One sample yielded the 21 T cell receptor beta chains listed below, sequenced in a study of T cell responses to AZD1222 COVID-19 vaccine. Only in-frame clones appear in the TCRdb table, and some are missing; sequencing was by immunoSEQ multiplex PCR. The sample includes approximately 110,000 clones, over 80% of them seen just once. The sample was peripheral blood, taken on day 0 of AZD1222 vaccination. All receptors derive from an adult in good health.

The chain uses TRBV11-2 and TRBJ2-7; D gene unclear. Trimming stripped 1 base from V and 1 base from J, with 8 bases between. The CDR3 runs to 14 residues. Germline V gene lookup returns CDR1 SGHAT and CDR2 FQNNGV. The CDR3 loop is CASSLVPYSYEQYF. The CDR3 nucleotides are TGTGCCAGCAGCTTAGTCCCATATTCCTACGAGCAGTACTTC.

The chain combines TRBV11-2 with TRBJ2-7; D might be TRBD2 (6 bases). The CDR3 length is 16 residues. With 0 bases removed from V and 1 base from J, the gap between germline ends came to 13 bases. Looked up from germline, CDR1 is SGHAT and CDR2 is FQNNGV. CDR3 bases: TGTGCCAGCAGCTTAGATCGGCCAGGGAGGTCCTACGAGCAGTACTTC. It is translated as CASSLDRPGRSYEQYF.

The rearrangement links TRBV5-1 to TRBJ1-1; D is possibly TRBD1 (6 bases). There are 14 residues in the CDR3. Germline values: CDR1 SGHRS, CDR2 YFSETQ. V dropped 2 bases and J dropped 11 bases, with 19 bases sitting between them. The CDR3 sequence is CASSFGQGSAYAFF. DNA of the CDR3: TGCGCCAGCAGCTTCGGGCAGGGGTCGGCGTACGCTTTCTTT.

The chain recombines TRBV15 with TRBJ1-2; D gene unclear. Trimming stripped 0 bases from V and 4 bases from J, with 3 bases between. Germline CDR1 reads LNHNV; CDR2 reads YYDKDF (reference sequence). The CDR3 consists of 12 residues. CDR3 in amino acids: CATSRDIYGYTF. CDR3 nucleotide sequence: TGTGCCACCAGCAGAGATATCTATGGCTACACCTTC.

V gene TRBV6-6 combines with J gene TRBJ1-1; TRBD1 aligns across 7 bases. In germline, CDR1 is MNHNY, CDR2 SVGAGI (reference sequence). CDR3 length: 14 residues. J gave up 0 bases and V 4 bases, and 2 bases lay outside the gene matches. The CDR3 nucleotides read TGTGCCAGCAGTTCTGGGACAGTGAACACTGAAGCTTTCTTT. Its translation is CASSSGTVNTEAFF.

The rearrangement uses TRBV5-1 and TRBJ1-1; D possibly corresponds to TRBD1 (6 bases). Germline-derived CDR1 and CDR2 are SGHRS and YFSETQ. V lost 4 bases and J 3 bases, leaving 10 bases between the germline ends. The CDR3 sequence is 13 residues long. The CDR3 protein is CASSPQGHTEAFF. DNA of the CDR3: TGCGCCAGCAGCCCACAGGGTCACACTGAAGCTTTCTTT.

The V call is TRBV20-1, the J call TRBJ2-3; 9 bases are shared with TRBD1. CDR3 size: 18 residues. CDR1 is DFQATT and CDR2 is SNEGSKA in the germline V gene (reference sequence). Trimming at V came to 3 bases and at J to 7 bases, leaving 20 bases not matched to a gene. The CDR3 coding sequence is TGCAGTGCTAGTTTTTGGGAGAACCGGGACAGGGCTACCCATACGCAGTATTTT. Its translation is CSASFWENRDRATHTQYF.

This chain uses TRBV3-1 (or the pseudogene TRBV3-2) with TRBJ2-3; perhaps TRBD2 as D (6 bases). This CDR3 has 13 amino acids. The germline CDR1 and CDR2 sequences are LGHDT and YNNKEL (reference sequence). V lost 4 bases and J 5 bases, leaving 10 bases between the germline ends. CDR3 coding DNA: TGTGCCAGCAGCCCGCGGAGGGTAGATACGCAGTATTTT. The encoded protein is CASSPRRVDTQYF.

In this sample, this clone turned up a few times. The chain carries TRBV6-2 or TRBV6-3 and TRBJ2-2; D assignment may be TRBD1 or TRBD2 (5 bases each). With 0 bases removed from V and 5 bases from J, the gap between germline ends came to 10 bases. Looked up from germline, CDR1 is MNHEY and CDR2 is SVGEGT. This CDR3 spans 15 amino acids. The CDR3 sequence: CASSYSRDPTGELFF. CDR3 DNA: TGTGCCAGCAGTTACTCACGGGACCCAACCGGGGAGCTGTTTTTT.

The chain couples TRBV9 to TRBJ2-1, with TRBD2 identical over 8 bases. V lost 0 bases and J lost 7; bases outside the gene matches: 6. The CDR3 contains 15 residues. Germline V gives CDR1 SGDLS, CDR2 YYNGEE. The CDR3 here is CASSVGTGGRNEQFF. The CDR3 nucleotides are TGTGCCAGCAGCGTAGGGACGGGGGGGCGAAATGAGCAGTTCTTC.

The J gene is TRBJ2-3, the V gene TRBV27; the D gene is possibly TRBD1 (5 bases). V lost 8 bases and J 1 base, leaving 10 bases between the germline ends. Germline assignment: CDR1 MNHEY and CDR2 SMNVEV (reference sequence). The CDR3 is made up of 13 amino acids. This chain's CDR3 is CASSGWRTDTQYF. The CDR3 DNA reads TGTGCCAGCTCAGGGTGGCGCACAGATACGCAGTATTTT.

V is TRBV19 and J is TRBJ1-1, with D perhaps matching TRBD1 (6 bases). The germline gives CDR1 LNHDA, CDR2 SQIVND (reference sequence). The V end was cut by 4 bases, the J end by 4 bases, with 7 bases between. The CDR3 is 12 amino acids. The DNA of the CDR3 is TGTGCCAGTAGTACACAGGGCACTGAAGCTTTCTTT. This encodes CASSTQGTEAFF.

CDR3: CASSSGRAYGYTF. In DNA, the CDR3 is TGTGCCAGCAGCTCGGGGCGGGCCTATGGCTACACCTTC. This chain links TRBV7-2 with TRBJ1-2, with a possible D match to TRBD1 (5 bases). CDR3 length equals 13 residues. Trimming took 4 bases from V and 4 from J, leaving 10 bases between them. CDR1 is SGHTA, CDR2 FQGNSA, per germline.

CDR3: CASSLNEPWYNYGYTF. Here the CDR3 DNA reads TGTGCCAGCAGCTTAAATGAACCCTGGTATAACTATGGCTACACCTTC. This chain connects TRBV13 to TRBJ1-2; no firm D call. This CDR3 has 16 amino acids. CDR1 and CDR2 from the germline V gene are PRHDT and FYEKMQ (reference sequence). V was trimmed by 2 bases and J by 1 base, leaving 14 bases between them.

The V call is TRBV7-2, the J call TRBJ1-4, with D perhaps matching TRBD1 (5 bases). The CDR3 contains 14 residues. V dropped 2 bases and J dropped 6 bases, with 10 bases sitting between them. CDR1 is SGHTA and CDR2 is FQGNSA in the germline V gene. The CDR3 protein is CASSLLGVDEKLFF. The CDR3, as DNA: TGTGCCAGCAGCTTATTGGGGGTAGATGAAAAACTGTTTTTT.

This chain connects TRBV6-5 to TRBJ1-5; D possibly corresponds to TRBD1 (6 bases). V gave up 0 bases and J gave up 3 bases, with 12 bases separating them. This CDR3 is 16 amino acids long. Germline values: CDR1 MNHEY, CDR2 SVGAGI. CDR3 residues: CASSYSIRDINQPQHF. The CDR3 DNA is TGTGCCAGCAGTTACTCGATACGGGACATCAATCAGCCCCAGCATTTT.

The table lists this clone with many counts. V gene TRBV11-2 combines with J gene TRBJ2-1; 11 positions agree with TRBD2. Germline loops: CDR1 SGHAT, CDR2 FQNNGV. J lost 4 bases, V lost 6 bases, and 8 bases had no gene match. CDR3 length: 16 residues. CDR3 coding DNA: TGTGCCAGCAGTCCCACCGGGACTAGCGGATACAATGAGCAGTTCTTC. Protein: CASSPTGTSGYNEQFF.

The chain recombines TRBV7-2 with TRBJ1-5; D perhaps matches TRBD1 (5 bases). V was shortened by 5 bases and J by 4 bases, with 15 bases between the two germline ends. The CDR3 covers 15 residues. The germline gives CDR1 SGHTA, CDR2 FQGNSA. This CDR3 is CASSLGPATNQPQHF. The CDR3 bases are TGTGCCAGCAGCCTGGGGCCGGCCACTAATCAGCCCCAGCATTTT.

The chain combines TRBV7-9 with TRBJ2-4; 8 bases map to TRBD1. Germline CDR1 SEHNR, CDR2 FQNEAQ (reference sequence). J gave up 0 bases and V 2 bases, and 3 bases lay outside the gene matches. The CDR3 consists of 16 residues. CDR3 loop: CASSLNRGIAKNIQYF. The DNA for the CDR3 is TGTGCCAGCAGCTTAAACAGGGGGATAGCCAAAAACATTCAGTACTTC.

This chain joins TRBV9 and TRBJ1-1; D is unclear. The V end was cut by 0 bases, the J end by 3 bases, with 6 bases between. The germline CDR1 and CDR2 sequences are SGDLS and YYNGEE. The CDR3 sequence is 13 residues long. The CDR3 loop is CASSVGPDTEAFF. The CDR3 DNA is TGTGCCAGCAGCGTAGGACCCGACACTGAAGCTTTCTTT.

CDR3 sequence: CASSQPFYGYTF. The CDR3 DNA follows: TGTGCCAGCAGCCAACCTTTCTATGGCTACACCTTC. The chain carries TRBV3-1 (or the pseudogene TRBV3-2) and TRBJ1-2; D uncertain. This CDR3 contains 12 residues. The V and J ends lost 2 bases and 4 bases respectively, with 5 bases between them. Germline V gene lookup returns CDR1 LGHDT and CDR2 YNNKEL (reference sequence).